This T cell receptor beta chain was documented in a study of PD-L1 blockade in urothelial cancer. Study overall: Samples of blood were analyzed 3 weeks (second dose) and 6 weeks after treatment start.

Generated by immunoSEQ multiplex PCR, the TCRdb table keeps only in-frame clones and is missing some. The sample records around 86,000 clones, about 82% being singletons. V lost 5 bases and J 6 bases, leaving 10 bases between the germline ends. CDR1 and CDR2 (germline): MNHNY, SVGAGI (reference sequence). CDR3 size: 12 residues. Time point of the sample: pretreatment peripheral blood. Peripheral blood mononuclear cells were collected from every patient before and during treatment, yielding between 1 and 8 samples per patient. Sample: PBMCs, taken around atezolizumab (anti-PD-L1) treatment. The chain carries TRBV6-6 and TRBJ1-2; D remains ambiguous. The receptor's source is a man between 40 and 49 years old with urothelial cancer. CDR3 nucleotides: TGTGCCAGCAGTCCCCGGGGTAATGGCTACACCTTC. It translates to CASSPRGNGYTF.